These 5 T cell receptor beta chains were sequenced from one sample in a study of T cell repertoires in cytomegalovirus infection. These receptors' targets are unknown. TCRdb fed the reads into MiXCR, producing one record per CDR3 protein. The data show roughly 920,000 distinct CDR3 sequences, roughly 30% seen once. The sequencing here drew on cultured CD8+ T cells from PBMCs, taken from culture after CMV antigen stimulation. These receptors all come from a human donor in good health (CMV status not recorded). Some clones in this sample may be carry-over from other donors' samples.

With respect to this clonotype: A junction end diverges from the germline sequence, so it may reflect a read error. The chain employs TRBV7-4 and TRBJ1-1; D gene ambiguous. The CDR3 covers 13 residues. Germline loops: CDR1 SGHVT, CDR2 SQSDAQ. CDR3 DNA: TGTGCCAACAGCCCCCGAGGGAACACTGAAGCTTTCTTT. This codes for CANSPRGNTEAFF.

In its sample, this clonotype was seen many times. This chain joins TRBV6-2 or TRBV6-3 and TRBJ1-1; D is possibly TRBD1 (5 bases). Per the germline V gene, CDR1 is MNHEY and CDR2 is SVGEGT. The CDR3 contains 15 residues. With 6 bases removed from V and 2 bases from J, the gap between germline ends came to 16 bases. The CDR3 spells CASSDLTEGNTEAFF. The CDR3 DNA is TGTGCCAGCAGCGATTTGACAGAGGGAAACACTGAAGCTTTCTTT.

The V and J genes are TRBV15 and TRBJ2-7; 10 bases line up with TRBD2. Germline values: CDR1 LNHNV, CDR2 YYDKDF (reference sequence). The CDR3 has 20 amino acids. This CDR3 reads CVTSRDWREASGGLSYEQYV. The CDR3 coding sequence is TGTGTCACCAGCAGAGATTGGAGGGAGGCTAGCGGGGGCCTAAGCTACGAGCAGTACGTC.

The rearrangement joins TRBV20-1 to TRBJ2-3; 9 bases are shared with TRBD2. Unmatched junction bases numbered 21, after V lost 6 bases and J lost 2 bases. There are 19 residues in the CDR3. Germline values: CDR1 DFQATT, CDR2 SNEGSKA (reference sequence). The CDR3 spells CSAPEDGSGGQDYTDTQYF. The DNA of the CDR3 is TGCAGTGCACCTGAAGATGGTAGCGGGGGCCAGGATTACACAGATACGCAGTATTTT.

J is TRBJ1-6 and V is TRBV6-2 or TRBV6-3, with D uncertain. Looked up from germline, CDR1 is MNHEY and CDR2 is SVGEGT. The CDR3 is 12 residues long. V lost 5 bases and J 12 bases, leaving 11 bases between the germline ends. The CDR3 nucleotides read TGTGCCAGCAGTCCGGAGGGTGGACCCCTCCACTTT. It codes for CASSPEGGPLHF.